The clone carrying this T cell receptor (beta chain) has a count of ten or more. As yet, its antigen is unknown. This sample was included in a study of identical twins. Unique molecular identifiers were present on cDNA, and template switching added a universal primer site. One entry per CDR3 protein results from TCRdb running MiXCR on the 5' RACE reads. Among 250,000 or so distinct CDR3 sequences listed, about 9% were seen once. Study-wide findings and caveats: Fewer insertions were carried by abundant cord blood beta clonotypes, but none was seen in memory repertoires.

Unmatched junction bases numbered 5, after V lost 5 bases and J lost 4 bases. Per the germline V gene, CDR1 is DFQATT and CDR2 is SNEGSKA (reference sequence). The CDR3 runs to 14 residues. These data also formed part of another study, on yellow fever vaccine responses in identical twins. That source notes: Twins' vaccine T cell responses were reported to seem partly convergent and partly personalized.

The TCR sequence derives from a woman aged 18-35 years in good health. Source material: CD8+ T cells sorted from blood. V and J are TRBV20-1 and TRBJ2-1; TRBD1 matches 10 bases. In DNA, the CDR3 is TGCAGTGCTGCTCCGGGACAGGGGTACAATGAGCAGTTCTTC. It is translated as CSAAPGQGYNEQFF.